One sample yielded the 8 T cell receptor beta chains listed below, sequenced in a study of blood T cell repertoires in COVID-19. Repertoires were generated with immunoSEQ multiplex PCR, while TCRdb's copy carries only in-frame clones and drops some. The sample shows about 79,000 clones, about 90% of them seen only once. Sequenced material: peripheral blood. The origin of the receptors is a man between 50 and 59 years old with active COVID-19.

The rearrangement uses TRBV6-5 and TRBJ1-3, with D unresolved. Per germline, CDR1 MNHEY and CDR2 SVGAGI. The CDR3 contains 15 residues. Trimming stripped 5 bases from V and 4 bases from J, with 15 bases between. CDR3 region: CASSSGPLSGNTIYF. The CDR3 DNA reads TGTGCCAGCAGTAGCGGCCCTCTTAGCGGAAACACCATATATTTT.

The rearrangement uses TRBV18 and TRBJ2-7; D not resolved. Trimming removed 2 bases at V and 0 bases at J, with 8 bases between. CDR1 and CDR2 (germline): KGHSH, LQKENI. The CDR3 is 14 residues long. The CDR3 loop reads CASSPVQSSYEQYF. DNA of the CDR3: TGTGCCAGCTCACCAGTACAGAGCTCCTACGAGCAGTACTTC. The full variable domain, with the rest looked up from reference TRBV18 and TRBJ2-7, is NAGVMQNPRHLVRRRGQEARLRCSPMKGHSHVYWYRQLPEEGLKFMVYLQKENIIDESGMPKERFSAEFPKEGPSILRIQQVVRGDSAAYFCASSPVQSSYEQYFGPGTRLTVT.

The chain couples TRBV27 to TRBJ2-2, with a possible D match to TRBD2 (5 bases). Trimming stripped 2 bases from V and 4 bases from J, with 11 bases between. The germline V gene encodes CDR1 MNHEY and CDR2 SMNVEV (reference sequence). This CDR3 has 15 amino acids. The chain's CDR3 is CASSLGSRLTGELFF. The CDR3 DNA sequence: TGTGCCAGCAGTTTAGGGAGCAGGCTCACCGGGGAGCTGTTTTTT.

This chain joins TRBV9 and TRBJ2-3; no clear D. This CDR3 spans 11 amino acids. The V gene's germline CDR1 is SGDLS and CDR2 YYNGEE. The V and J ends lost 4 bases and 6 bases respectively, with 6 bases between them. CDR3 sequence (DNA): TGTGCCAGCAGCACCGAGGATACGCAGTATTTT. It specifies CASSTEDTQYF.

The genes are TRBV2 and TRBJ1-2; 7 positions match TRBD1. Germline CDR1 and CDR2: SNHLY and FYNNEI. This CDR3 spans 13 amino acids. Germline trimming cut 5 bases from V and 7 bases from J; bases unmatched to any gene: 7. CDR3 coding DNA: TGTGCCAGCAGTATGGACAGGTCGAGTGGCTACACCTTC. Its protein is CASSMDRSSGYTF. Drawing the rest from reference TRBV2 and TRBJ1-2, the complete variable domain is EPEVTQTPSHQVTQMGQEVILRCVPISNHLYFYWYRQILGQKVEFLVSFYNNEISEKSEIFDDQFSVERPDGSNFTLKIRSTKLEDSAMYFCASSMDRSSGYTFGSGTRLTVV.

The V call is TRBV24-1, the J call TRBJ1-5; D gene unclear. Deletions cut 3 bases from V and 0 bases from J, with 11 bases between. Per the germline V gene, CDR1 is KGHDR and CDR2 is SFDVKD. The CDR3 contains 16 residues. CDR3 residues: CATSDGQVYSNQPQHF. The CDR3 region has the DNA TGTGCCACCAGTGATGGGCAGGTGTATAGCAATCAGCCCCAGCATTTT.

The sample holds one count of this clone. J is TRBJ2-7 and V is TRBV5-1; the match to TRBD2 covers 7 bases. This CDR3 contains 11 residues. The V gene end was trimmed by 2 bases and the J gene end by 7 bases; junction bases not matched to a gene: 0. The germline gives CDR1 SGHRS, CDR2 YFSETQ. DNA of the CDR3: TGCGCCAGCAGCTTAGCGGGGGAGCAGTACTTC. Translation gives CASSLAGEQYF.

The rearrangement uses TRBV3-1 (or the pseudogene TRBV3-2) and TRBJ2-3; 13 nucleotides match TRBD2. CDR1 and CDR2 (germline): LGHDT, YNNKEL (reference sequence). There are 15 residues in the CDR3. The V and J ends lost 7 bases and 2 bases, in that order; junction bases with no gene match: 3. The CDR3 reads CASTLAGGPTDTQYF. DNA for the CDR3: TGTGCCAGCACACTAGCGGGAGGGCCCACAGATACGCAGTATTTT.